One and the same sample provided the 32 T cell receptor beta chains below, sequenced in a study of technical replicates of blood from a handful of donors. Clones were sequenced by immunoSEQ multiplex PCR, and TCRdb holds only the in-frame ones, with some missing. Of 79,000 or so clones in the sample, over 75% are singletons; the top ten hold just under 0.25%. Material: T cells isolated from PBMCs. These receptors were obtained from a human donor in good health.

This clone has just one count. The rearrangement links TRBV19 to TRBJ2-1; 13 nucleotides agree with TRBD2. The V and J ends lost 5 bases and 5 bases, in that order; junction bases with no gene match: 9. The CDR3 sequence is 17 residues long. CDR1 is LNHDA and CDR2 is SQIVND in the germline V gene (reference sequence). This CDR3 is CASSSRTSGRAHNEQFF. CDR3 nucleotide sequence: TGTGCCAGTAGTTCACGGACTAGCGGGAGAGCCCACAATGAGCAGTTCTTC.

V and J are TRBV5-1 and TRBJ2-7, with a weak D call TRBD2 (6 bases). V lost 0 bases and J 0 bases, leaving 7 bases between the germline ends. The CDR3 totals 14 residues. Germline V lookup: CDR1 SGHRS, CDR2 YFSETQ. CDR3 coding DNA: TGCGCCAGCAGCTTGGCGGGGGACTCCTACGAGCAGTACTTC. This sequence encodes CASSLAGDSYEQYF.

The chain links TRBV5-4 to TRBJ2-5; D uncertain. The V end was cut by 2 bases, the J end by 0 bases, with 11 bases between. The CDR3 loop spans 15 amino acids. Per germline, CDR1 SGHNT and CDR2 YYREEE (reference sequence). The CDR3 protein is CASSFSVSNQETQYF. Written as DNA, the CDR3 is TGTGCCAGCAGCTTTTCCGTAAGCAACCAAGAGACCCAGTACTTC.

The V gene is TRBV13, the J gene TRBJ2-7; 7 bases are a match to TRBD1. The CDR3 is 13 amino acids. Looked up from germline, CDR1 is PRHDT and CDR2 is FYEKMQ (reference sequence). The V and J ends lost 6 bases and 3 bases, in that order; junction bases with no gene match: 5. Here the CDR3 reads CASRGTVDYEQYF. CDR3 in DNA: TGTGCCAGCAGGGGGACAGTCGACTACGAGCAGTACTTC.

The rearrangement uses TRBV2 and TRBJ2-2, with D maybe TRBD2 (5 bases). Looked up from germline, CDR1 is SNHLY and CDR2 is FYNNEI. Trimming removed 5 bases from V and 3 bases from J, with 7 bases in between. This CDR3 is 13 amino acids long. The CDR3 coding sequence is TGTGCCAGCAGTAAGGACTACACCGGGGAGCTGTTTTTT. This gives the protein CASSKDYTGELFF.

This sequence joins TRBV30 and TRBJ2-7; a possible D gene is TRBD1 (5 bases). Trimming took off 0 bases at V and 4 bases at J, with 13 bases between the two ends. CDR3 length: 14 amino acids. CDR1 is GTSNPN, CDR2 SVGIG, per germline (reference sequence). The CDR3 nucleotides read TGTGCCTGGAGTGTGGGCAGGGTCTCTTACGAGCAGTACTTC. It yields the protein CAWSVGRVSYEQYF.

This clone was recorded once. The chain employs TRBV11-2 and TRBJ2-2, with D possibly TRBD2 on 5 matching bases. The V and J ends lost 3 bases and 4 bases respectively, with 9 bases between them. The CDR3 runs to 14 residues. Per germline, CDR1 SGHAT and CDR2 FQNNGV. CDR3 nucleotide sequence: TGTGCCAGCAGCTTTTCTCGGGGCACCGGGGAGCTGTTTTTT. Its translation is CASSFSRGTGELFF.

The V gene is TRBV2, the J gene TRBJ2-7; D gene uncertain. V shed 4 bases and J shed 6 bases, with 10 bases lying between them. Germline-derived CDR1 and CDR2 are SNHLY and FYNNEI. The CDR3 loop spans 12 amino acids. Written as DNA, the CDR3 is TGTGCCAGCAGTGGTATCGGTGGCGAGCAGTACTTC. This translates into CASSGIGGEQYF.

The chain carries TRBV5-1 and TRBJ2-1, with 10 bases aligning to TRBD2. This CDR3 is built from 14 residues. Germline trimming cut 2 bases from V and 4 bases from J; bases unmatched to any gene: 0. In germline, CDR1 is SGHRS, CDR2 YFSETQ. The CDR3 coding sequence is TGCGCCAGCAGCTTACTAGCGGGATACAATGAGCAGTTCTTC. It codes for CASSLLAGYNEQFF.

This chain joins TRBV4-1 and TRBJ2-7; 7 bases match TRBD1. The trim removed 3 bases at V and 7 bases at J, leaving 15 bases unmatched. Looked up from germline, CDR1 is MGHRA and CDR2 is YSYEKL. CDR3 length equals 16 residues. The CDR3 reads CASSHRVGTAYGEQYF. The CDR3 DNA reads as TGCGCCAGCAGCCACCGGGTCGGGACAGCGTATGGAGAGCAGTACTTC.

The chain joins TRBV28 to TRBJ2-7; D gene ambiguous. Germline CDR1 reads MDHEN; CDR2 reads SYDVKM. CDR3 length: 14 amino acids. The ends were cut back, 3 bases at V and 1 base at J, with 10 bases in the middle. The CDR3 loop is CASSFAGASYEQYF. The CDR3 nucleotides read TGTGCCAGCAGTTTTGCCGGAGCATCCTACGAGCAGTACTTC.

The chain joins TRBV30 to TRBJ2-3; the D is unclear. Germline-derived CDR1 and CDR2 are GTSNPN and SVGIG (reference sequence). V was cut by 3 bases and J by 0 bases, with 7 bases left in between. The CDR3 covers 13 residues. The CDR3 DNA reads TGTGCCTGGAGAGCGTTTAGCACAGATACGCAGTATTTT. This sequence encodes CAWRAFSTDTQYF.

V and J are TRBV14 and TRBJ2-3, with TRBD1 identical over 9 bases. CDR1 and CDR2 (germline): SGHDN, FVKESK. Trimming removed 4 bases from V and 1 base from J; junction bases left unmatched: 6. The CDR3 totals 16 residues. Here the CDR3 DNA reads TGTGCCAGCAGCCCTACAGGGGGCTGGGGCACAGATACGCAGTATTTT. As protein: CASSPTGGWGTDTQYF.

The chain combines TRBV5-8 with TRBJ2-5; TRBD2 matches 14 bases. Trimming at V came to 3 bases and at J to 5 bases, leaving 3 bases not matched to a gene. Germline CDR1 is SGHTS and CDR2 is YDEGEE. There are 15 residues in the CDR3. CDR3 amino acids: CASSYGTSGGETQYF. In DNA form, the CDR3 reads TGTGCCAGCAGCTACGGGACTAGCGGGGGTGAGACCCAGTACTTC.

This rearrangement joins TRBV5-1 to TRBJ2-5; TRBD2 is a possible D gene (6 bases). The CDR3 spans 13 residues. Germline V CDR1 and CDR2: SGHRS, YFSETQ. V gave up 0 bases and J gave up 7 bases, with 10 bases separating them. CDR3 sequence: CASSLALGGTQYF. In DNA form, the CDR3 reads TGCGCCAGCAGCTTGGCGTTGGGAGGGACCCAGTACTTC.

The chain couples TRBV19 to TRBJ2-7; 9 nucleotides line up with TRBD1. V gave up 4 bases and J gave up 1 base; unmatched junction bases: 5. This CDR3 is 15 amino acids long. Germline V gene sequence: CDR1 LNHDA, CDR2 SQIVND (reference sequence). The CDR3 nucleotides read TGTGCCAGTAGTACACAACAGGGGGCATCCTACGAGCAGTACTTC. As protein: CASSTQQGASYEQYF.

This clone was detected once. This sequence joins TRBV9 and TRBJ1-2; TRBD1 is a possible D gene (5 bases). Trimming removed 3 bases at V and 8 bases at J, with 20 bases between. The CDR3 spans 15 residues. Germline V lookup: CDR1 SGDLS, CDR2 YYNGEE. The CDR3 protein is CASSGTAGLRRGYTF. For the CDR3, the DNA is TGTGCCAGCAGCGGGACGGCAGGGCTTAGACGCGGCTACACCTTC.

Here the CDR3 DNA reads TGCGCCAGCAGCCAAGATCCGGCAGGGGCATCCTACGAGCAGTACTTC. Its translation is CASSQDPAGASYEQYF. The chain links TRBV4-1 to TRBJ2-7, with a weak D call TRBD1 (6 bases). This CDR3 region has 16 residues. The V and J ends lost 0 bases and 1 base respectively, with 13 bases between them. The germline V gene encodes CDR1 MGHRA and CDR2 YSYEKL.

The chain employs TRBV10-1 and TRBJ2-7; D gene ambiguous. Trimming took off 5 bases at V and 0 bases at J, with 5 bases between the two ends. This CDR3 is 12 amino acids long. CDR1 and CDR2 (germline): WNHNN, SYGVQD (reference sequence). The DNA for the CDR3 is TGCGCCAGCAGTCTATACTCCTACGAGCAGTACTTC. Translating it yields CASSLYSYEQYF.

The DNA of the CDR3 is TGTGCCAGCAGCTCACAGGGTTCCAAAAACATTCAGTACTTC. This gives the protein CASSSQGSKNIQYF. The V gene is TRBV5-6, the J gene TRBJ2-4; D might be TRBD1 (6 bases). V was pared by 3 bases and J by 2 bases, with 9 bases between. The CDR3 is 14 amino acids. Germline values: CDR1 SGHDT, CDR2 YYEEEE.

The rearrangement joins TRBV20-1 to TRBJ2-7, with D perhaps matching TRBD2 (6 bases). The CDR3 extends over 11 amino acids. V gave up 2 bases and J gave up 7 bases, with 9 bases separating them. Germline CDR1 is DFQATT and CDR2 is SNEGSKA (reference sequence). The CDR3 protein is CSARTSGEQYF. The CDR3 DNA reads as TGCAGTGCTAGAACCAGCGGGGAGCAGTACTTC.

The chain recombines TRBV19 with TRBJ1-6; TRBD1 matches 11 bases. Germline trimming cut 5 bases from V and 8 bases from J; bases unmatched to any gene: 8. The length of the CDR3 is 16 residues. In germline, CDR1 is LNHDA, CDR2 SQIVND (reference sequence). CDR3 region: CASSPRTGGEDSPLHF. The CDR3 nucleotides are TGTGCCAGTAGTCCCCGGACAGGGGGCGAGGATTCACCCCTCCACTTT.

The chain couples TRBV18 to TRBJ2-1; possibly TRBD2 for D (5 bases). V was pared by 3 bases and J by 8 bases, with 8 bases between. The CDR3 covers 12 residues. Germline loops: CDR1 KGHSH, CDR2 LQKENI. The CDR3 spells CASSPPGDEQFF. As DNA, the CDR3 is TGTGCCAGCTCACCGCCCGGGGATGAGCAGTTCTTC.

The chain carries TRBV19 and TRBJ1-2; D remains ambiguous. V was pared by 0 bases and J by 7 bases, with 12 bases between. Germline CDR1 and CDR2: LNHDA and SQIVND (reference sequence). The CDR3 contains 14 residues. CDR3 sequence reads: CASSIDGRNGGYTF. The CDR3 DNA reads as TGTGCCAGTAGTATAGATGGGAGGAACGGTGGCTACACCTTC.

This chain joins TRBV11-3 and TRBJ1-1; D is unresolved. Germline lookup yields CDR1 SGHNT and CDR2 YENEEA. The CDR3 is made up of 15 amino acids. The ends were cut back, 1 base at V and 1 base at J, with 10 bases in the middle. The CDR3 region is CASSLGHSGNTEAFF. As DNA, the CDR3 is TGTGCCAGCAGCTTAGGGCACAGCGGGAACACTGAAGCTTTCTTT.

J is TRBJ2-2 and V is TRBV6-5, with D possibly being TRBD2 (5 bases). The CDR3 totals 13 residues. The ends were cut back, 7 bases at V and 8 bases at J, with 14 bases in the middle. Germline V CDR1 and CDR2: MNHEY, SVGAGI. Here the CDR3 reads CASTPGGGGELFF. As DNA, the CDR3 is TGTGCCAGCACCCCCGGAGGTGGGGGGGAGCTGTTTTTT.

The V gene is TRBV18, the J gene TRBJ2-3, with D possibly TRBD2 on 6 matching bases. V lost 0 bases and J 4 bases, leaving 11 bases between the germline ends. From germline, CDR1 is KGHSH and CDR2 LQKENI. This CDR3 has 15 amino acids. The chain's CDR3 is CASSPPDWGADTQYF. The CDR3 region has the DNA TGTGCCAGCTCACCACCGGATTGGGGGGCAGATACGCAGTATTTT.

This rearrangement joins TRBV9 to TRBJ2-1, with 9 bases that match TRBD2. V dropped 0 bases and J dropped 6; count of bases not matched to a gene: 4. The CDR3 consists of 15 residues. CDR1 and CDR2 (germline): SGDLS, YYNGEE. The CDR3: CASSVGSSGANEQFF. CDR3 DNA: TGTGCCAGCAGCGTAGGGTCTAGCGGGGCCAATGAGCAGTTCTTC.

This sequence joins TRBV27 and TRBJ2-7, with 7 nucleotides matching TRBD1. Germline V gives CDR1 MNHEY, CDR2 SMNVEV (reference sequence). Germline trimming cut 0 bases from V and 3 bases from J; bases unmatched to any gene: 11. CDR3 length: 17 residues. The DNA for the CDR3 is TGTGCCAGCAGTTTATCAGGCGAAGGGGGCGCAAACTACGAGCAGTACTTC. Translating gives CASSLSGEGGANYEQYF.

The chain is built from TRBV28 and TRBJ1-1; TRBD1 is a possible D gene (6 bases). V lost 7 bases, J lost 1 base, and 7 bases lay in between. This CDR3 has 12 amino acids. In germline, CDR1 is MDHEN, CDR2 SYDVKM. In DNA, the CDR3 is TGTGCCAGCAAAGGGGGGAACACTGAAGCTTTCTTT. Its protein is CASKGGNTEAFF.

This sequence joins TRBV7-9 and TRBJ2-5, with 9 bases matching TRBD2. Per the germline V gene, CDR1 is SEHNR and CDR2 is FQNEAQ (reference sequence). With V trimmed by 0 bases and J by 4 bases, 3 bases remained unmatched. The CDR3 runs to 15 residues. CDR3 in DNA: TGTGCCAGCAGCTTAGCTAGCGGGGGAGGAGAGACCCAGTACTTC. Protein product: CASSLASGGGETQYF.

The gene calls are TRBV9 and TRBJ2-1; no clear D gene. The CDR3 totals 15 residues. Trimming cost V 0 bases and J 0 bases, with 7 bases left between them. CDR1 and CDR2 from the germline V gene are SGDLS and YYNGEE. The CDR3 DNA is TGTGCCAGCAGCGTAGATCTTAGCTCCTACAATGAGCAGTTCTTC. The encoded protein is CASSVDLSSYNEQFF.